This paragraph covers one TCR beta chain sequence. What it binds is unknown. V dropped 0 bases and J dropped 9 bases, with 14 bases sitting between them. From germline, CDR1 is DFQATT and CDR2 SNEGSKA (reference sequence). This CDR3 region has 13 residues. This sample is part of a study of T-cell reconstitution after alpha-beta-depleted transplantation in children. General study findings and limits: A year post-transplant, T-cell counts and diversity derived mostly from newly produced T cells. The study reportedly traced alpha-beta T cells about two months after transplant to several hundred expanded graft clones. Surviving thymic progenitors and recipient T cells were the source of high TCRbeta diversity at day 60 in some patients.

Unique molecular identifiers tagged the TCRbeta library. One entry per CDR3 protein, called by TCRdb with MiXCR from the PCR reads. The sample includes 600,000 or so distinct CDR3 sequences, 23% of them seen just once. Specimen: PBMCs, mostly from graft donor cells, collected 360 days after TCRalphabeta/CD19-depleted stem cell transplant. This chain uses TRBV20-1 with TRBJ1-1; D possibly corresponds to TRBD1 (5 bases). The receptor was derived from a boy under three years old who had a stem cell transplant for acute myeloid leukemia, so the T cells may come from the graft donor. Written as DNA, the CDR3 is TGCAGTGCTAGAGATCGCGGACACCATCAAGCTTTCTTT. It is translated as CSARDRGHHQAFF.